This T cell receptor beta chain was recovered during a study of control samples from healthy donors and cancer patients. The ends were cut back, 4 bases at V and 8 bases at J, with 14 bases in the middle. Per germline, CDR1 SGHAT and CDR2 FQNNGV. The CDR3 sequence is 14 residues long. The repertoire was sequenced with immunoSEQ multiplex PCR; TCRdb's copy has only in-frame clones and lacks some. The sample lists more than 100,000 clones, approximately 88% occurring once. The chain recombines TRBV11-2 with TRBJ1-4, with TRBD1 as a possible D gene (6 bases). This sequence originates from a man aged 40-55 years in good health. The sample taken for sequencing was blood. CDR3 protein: CASSWGAGLEKLFF. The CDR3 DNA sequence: TGTGCCAGCAGCTGGGGGGCCGGCTTGGAAAAACTGTTTTTT.